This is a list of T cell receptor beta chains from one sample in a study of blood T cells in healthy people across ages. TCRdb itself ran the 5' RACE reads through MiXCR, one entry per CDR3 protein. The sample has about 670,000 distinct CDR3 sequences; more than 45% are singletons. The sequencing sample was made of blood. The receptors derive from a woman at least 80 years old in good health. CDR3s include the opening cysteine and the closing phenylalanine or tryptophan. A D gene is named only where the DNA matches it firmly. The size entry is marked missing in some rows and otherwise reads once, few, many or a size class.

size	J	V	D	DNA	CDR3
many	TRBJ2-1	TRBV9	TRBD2	TGTGCCAGCAGGGGGGATGCGGGGGAATTGGGTGAGCAGTTCTTC	CASRGDAGELGEQFF
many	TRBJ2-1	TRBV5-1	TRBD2	TGCGCCAGTACTAATAGCGGGAGGAATGAGCAGTTCTTC	CASTNSGRNEQFF
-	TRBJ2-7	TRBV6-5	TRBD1	TGTGCCAGCAGTTCGACAGGGTTATCCTACGAGCAGTACTTC	CASSSTGLSYEQYF
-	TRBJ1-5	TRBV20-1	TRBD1	TGCAGTGCCTGGACAGGAAACGATCAGCCCCAGCATTTT	CSAWTGNDQPQHF
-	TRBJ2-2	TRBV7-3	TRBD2	TGTGCCAGCAGCTCGGGACTAGCGGGATTGAACACCGGGGAGCTGTTTTTT	CASSSGLAGLNTGELFF
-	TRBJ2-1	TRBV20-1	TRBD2	TGCAGTGCTAGAGTGACGGGAGGCGGTGAGCAGTTCTTC	CSARVTGGGEQFF
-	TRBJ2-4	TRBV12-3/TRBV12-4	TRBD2	TGTACCAGCGGGTCAGCTAGCGGGCATAGGGAGCAGTACTTC	CTSGSASGHREQYF
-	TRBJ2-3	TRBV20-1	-	TGCAGTGCTAGTGAACGCAGGGGCCGGACAGATACGCAGTATTTT	CSASERRGRTDTQYF
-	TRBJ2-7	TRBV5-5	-	TGTGCCAGCAGGTCCACTGCGCGGGGATACGAATACGAGCAGTACTTC	CASRSTARGYEYEQYF
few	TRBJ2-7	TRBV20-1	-	TGCAGTGCTAGAGATTCCGGGAACCTCTACGAGCAGTACTTC	CSARDSGNLYEQYF
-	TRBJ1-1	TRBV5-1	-	TGCGCCAGCAGCTTAGCTTTCGGCGTGGAGTGGACTGAAGCTTTCTTT	CASSLAFGVEWTEAFF
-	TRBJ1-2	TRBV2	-	TGTGCCAGCAGTGAGGCCCATAACTATGGCTACACCTTC	CASSEAHNYGYTF
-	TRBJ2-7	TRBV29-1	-	TGCAGCGTTATCGAAAGCTCCTACGAGCAGTACTTC	CSVIESSYEQYF
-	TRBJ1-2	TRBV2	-	TGCGCCAGCAGTAGGAGGATCACTAACTATGGCTACACCTTC	CASSRRITNYGYTF
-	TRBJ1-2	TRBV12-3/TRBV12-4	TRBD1	TGTGCCAGCAGTAACGGGGACAGCCTCTACACCTTC	CASSNGDSLYTF
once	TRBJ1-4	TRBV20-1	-	TGCAGTGCACTCTCCGGCAGGGACCTAGTGAATGAAAAACTGTTTTTT	CSALSGRDLVNEKLFF
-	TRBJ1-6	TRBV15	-	TGTGCCACCAGCAGAGATTGGGATTCACCCCTCCACTTT	CATSRDWDSPLHF
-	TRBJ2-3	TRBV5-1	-	TGCGCCAGCAGCCTAGCGGACAGGGCGTCCACAGATACGCAGTATTTT	CASSLADRASTDTQYF
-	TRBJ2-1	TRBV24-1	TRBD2	TGTGCCACCAGTGATTCCCTGGGGGGACTATACAATGAGCAGTTCTTC	CATSDSLGGLYNEQFF
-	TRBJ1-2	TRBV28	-	TGTGCCAGCACCTACGGTCCGCACTATGGCTACACCTTC	CASTYGPHYGYTF
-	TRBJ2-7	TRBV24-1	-	TGTGCCACCTACATCACCTCGGGCTGGACAGTAGGAGAGCAGTACTTC	CATYITSGWTVGEQYF
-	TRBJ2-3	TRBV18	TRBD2	TGTGCCAGCTCACCGCCGTGGTATGGAGGCGGGGGGCCCTCGGGCTCAGATACGCAGTATTTT	CASSPPWYGGGGPSGSDTQYF
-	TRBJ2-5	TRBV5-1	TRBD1	TGCGCCAGCAGCTTGGGATCGCCAGGGGGCTTTGAGACCCAGTACTTC	CASSLGSPGGFETQYF
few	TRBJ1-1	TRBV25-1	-	TGTGCCAGCAGTGAACCCCGAGGGGGGGCCACTGAAGCTTTCTTT	CASSEPRGGATEAFF
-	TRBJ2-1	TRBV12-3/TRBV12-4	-	TGTGCCAGCCTTCAGTGGGATGAGCAGTTCTTC	CASLQWDEQFF
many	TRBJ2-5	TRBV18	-	TGTGCTAGCTCCGGGAGTGCGGAACAAAAGACCCAGTACTTC	CASSGSAEQKTQYF
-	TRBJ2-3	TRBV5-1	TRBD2	TGCGCCAGCAGCAGAAAACCGGGACTAGCGGGCACAGATACGCAGTATTTT	CASSRKPGLAGTDTQYF
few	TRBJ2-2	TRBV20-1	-	TGCAGTGCTAGAGATATCCAGTCGAACACCGGGGAGCTGTTTTTT	CSARDIQSNTGELFF
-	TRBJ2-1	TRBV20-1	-	TGCAGTGCTATGGGGCTAGCCCTAGGCCAAACCTACAATGAGCAGTTCTTC	CSAMGLALGQTYNEQFF
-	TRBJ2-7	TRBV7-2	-	TGTGCCAGCAGCTTAGTACCAGGGAATGAGCAGTACTTC	CASSLVPGNEQYF
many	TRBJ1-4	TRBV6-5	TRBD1	TGTGCCAGCAGTTCACCTACCCCGGGACAGCGTGAAAAACTGTTTTTT	CASSSPTPGQREKLFF
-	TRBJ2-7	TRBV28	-	TGTGCCAGCAGTTTGGAGGGAACGATAACCTCCTACGAGCAGTACTTC	CASSLEGTITSYEQYF
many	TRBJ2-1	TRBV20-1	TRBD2	TGCAGTGCTAGCGCCGGGACTAGCGGGAGTGTTTATGAGCAGTTCTTC	CSASAGTSGSVYEQFF
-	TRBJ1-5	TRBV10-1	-	TGCGCCAGCAGCAAGCAGGGGAATAATCAGCCCCAGCATTTT	CASSKQGNNQPQHF
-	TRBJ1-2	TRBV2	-	TGTGCCAGCAGTGGGGAAGGGGCTCAGGTCTATGGCTACACCTTC	CASSGEGAQVYGYTF
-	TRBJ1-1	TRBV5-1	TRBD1	TGCGCCAGCAGCTTGCAGCTGGACAGGGCTGAAGCTTTCTTT	CASSLQLDRAEAFF
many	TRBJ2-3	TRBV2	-	TGTGCCAGCACCCGACTAGTAGCTAGGCCAGATACGCAGTATTTT	CASTRLVARPDTQYF
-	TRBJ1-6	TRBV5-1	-	TGCGCCAGCAGCTTGGCGGGTCTTTCACCCCTCCACTTT	CASSLAGLSPLHF
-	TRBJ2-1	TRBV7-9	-	TGTGCCAGCAGCTTATTCGCTATACCCCTCGATGAGCAGTTCTTC	CASSLFAIPLDEQFF
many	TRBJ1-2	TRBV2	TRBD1	TGTGCCAGCAGTCAACAGGGGGCGAAAGGCTACACCTTC	CASSQQGAKGYTF
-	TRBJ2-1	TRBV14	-	TGTGCCAGCAGCCCGACTACGACCACGGCGGAGCAGTTCTTC	CASSPTTTTAEQFF
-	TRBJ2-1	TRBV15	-	TGTGCCACCAGCACCTATACCTCCAATGAGCAGTTCTTC	CATSTYTSNEQFF
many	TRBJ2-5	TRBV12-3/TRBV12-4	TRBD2	TGTGCCAGCAGTCCTTTGGGGGGGGGAGTAGAGACCCAGTACTTC	CASSPLGGGVETQYF
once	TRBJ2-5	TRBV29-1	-	TGCAGCGTCCCACGGGGGGCGGCCCAAGAGACCCAGTACTTC	CSVPRGAAQETQYF
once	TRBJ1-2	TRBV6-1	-	TGTGCCAGCAAGACTCCAGGGGACTCTGGGTACACCTTC	CASKTPGDSGYTF
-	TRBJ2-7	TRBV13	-	TGTGCCAACAGCTGCTGGACAGACAGTCGAGAGCAGTACTTC	CANSCWTDSREQYF
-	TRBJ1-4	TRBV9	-	TGTGCCAGCAGCGTATCCGGGCTCCCAACTAATGAAAAACTGTTTTTT	CASSVSGLPTNEKLFF
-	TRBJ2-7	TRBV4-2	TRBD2	TGTGCCAGCAGCCAGGCCGGGACTAGCGGCCTCATCTCCTACAATGAGCAGTACTTC	CASSQAGTSGLISYNEQYF
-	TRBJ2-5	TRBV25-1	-	TGTGCCAGCAGCGAATCCCGGATCCCCATCGAAACCCAGTACTTC	CASSESRIPIETQYF
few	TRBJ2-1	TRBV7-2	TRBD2	TGTGCCAGCAGCCCAAGGACTAGCGGGTTCCGCTCCTACAATGAGCAGTTCTTC	CASSPRTSGFRSYNEQFF
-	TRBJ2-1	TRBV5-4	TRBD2	TGTGCCAGCAGCGGGTCGGGACTAGCGAACTACAATGAGCAGTTCTTC	CASSGSGLANYNEQFF
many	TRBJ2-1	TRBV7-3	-	TGTGCCAGCAGCCTAACTGGGGCGAACTACAATGAGCAGTTCTTC	CASSLTGANYNEQFF
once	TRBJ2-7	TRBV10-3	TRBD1	TGTGCCATCAGTGGGGGACAGGGCCACGAGCAGTACTTC	CAISGGQGHEQYF